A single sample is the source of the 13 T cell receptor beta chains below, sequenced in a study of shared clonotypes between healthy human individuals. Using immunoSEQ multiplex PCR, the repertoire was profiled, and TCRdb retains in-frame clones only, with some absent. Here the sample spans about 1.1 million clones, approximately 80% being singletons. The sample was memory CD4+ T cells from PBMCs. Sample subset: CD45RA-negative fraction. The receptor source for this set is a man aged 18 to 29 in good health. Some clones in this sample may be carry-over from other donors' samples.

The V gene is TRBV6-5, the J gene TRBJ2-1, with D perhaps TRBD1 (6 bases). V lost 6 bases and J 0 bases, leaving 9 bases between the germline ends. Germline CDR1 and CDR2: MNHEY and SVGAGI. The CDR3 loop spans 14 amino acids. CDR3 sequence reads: CASSRGSSYNEQFF. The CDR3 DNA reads TGTGCCAGCAGCAGGGGAAGCTCCTACAATGAGCAGTTCTTC.

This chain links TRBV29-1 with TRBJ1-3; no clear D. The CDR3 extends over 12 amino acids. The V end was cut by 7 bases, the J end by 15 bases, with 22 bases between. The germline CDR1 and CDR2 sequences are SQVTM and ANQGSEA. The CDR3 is CSARLDGGLGYF. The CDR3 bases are TGCAGCGCCAGATTGGACGGTGGCCTAGGATATTTT. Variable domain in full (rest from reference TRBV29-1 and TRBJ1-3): SAVISQKPSRDICQRGTSLTIQCQVDSQVTMMFWYRQQPGQSLTLIATANQGSEATYESGFVIDKFPISRPNLTFSTLTVSNMSPEDSSIYLCSARLDGGLGYFGEGSWLTVV.

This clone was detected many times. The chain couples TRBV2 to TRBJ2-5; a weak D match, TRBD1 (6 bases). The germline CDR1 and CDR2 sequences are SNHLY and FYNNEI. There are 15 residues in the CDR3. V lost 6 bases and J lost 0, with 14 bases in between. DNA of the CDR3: TGTGCCAGCAGCTGGGACAACCCGTACCAAGAGACCCAGTACTTC. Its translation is CASSWDNPYQETQYF.

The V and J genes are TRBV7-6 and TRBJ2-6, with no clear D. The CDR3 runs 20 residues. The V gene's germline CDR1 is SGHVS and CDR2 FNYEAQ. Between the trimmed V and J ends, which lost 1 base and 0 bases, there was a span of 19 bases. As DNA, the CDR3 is TGTGCCAGCAGCTTAGGTGGCGGCCGGCACGAATTCTCTGGGGCCAACGTCCTGACTTTC. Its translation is CASSLGGGRHEFSGANVLTF. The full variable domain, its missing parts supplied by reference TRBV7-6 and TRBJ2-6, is GAGVSQSPRYKVTKRGQDVALRCDPISGHVSLYWYRQALGQGPEFLTYFNYEAQQDKSGLPNDRFSAERPEGSISTLTIQRTEQRDSAMYRCASSLGGGRHEFSGANVLTFGAGSRLTVL.

The CDR3, as DNA: TGCGCCAGCAGCCAACTCACCGGGAAGAACGAATACGAGCAGTACTTC. This sequence encodes CASSQLTGKNEYEQYF. This chain joins TRBV4-1 and TRBJ2-7, with D possibly TRBD2 on 5 matching bases. Looked up from germline, CDR1 is MGHRA and CDR2 is YSYEKL. Trimming shortened V by 2 bases and J by 4 bases, and 18 bases separated the two germline ends. CDR3 size: 16 residues.

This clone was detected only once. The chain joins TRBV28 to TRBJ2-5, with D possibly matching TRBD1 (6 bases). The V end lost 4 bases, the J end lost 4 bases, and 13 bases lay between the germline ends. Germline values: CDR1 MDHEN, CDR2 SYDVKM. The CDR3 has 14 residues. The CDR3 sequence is CASSWQSGVETQYF. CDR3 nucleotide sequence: TGTGCCAGCAGTTGGCAGTCAGGGGTAGAGACCCAGTACTTC.

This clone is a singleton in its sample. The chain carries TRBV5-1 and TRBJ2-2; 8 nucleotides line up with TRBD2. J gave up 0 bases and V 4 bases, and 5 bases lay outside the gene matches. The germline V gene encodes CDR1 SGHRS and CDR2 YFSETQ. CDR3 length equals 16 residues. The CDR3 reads CASSPGGGTNTGELFF. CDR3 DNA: TGCGCCAGCAGCCCCGGGGGGGGAACGAACACCGGGGAGCTGTTTTTT.

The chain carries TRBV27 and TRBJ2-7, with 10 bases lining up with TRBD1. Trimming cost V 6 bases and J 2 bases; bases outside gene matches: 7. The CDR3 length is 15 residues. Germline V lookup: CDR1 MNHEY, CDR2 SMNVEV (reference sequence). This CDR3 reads CASRLRDRGAYEQYF. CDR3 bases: TGTGCCAGCAGACTCCGGGACAGGGGAGCCTACGAGCAGTACTTC.

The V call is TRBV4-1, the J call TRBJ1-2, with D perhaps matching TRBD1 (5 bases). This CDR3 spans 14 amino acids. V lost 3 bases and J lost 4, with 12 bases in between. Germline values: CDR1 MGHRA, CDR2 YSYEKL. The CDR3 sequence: CASSQLGTTYGYTF. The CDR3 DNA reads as TGCGCCAGCAGCCAGTTGGGGACCACCTATGGCTACACCTTC.

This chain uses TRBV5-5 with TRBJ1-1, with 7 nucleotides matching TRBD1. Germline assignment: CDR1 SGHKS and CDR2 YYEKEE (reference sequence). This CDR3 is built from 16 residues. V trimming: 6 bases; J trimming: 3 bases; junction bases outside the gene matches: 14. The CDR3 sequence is CASTTSTGIGDTEAFF. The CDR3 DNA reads TGTGCCAGCACCACATCGACAGGGATAGGGGACACTGAAGCTTTCTTT.

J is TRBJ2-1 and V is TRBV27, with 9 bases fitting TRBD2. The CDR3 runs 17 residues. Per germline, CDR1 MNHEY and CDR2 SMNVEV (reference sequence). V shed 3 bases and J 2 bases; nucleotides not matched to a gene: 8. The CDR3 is CASSFVAGAKPYNEQFF. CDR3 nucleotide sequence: TGTGCCAGCAGTTTTGTAGCGGGGGCGAAACCCTACAATGAGCAGTTCTTC.

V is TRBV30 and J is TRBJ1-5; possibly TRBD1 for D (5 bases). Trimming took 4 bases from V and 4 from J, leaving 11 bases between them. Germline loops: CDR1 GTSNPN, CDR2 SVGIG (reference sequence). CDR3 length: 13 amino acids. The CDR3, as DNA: TGTGCCTGGACCAGGGATAGGAATCAGCCCCAGCATTTT. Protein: CAWTRDRNQPQHF.

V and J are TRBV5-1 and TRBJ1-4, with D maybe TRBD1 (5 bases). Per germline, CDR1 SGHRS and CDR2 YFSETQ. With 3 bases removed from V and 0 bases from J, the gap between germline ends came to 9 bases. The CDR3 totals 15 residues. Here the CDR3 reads CASSWGVATNEKLFF. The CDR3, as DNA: TGCGCCAGCAGCTGGGGCGTTGCAACTAATGAAAAACTGTTTTTT.